Below, 29 T cell receptor beta chains from the same sample are listed, as sequenced in a study of T cells expressing NK-cell markers. Reanalyzing the 5' RACE reads, TCRdb keeps one entry per CDR3 protein, without DNA. The repertoire table contains 200,000 to 300,000 distinct CDR3 sequences. The sequencing sample was made of blood T cells: a sorted CD56 or NKG2C T cell subset, CD4+ or CD8+ T cells, or bulk PBMC T cells (not recorded which). These receptor sequences come from a man between 18 and 35 years old in good health.

The CDR3 sequence: CSATSGAEQYF. The chain links TRBV20-1 to TRBJ2-7; the TCRdb call, TRBD2, lacks DNA for checking. The germline CDR1 and CDR2 sequences are DFQATT and SNEGSKA (reference sequence). The CDR3 length is 11 residues.

This chain's CDR3 is CASSGGLAASFTDTQYF. The rearrangement uses TRBV12-3 or TRBV12-4 and TRBJ2-3; TCRdb lists TRBD2, though no DNA is available to test this call. The CDR3 has 17 amino acids.

The chain is built from TRBV12-3 or TRBV12-4 and TRBJ2-7. The CDR3 covers 13 residues. This CDR3 reads CASSLDLSDEQYF.

This sequence joins TRBV19 and TRBJ2-6; TCRdb names TRBD1, which stays unverified in the absence of DNA. The CDR3 is 15 amino acids. CDR1 is LNHDA, CDR2 SQIVND, per germline (reference sequence). CDR3 in amino acids: CASSMVTGRANVLTF.

The chain combines TRBV7-9 with TRBJ1-1; with no DNA, the TCRdb D assignment of TRBD1 cannot be verified. Germline CDR1 SEHNR, CDR2 FQNEAQ (reference sequence). The CDR3 consists of 14 residues. The CDR3 sequence is CASSWGQGNTEAFF.

The chain carries TRBV14 and TRBJ2-1; TCRdb's D call, TRBD1, is unchecked because there is no DNA. Germline CDR1 reads SGHDN; CDR2 reads FVKESK. The CDR3 covers 12 residues. This chain's CDR3 is CASSQVAGEQFF.

The rearrangement uses TRBV4-2 and TRBJ2-1; TCRdb gives TRBD2 as the D gene, but with no DNA this cannot be confirmed. CDR3 size: 17 residues. Germline-derived CDR1 and CDR2 are LGHNA and YNFKEQ. This CDR3 is CASSQGLAGSSYNEQFF.

The chain couples TRBV5-5 to TRBJ2-2. The CDR3 runs to 12 residues. CDR1 SGHKS and CDR2 YYEKEE come from the germline V gene (reference sequence). The CDR3 spells CASSPRAGELFF.

The CDR3 loop is CASSSGSGGNNEQFF. The genes are TRBV5-4 and TRBJ2-1; TCRdb outputs TRBD2, but without DNA this stays unchecked. Per the germline V gene, CDR1 is SGHNT and CDR2 is YYREEE (reference sequence). The CDR3 runs 15 residues.

V and J are TRBV20-1 and TRBJ2-6. This CDR3 contains 17 residues. The V gene's germline CDR1 is DFQATT and CDR2 SNEGSKA (reference sequence). CDR3 region: CSARDRPVTVGANVLTF.

The chain joins TRBV4-1 to TRBJ2-3. Looked up from germline, CDR1 is MGHRA and CDR2 is YSYEKL. The CDR3 totals 15 residues. CDR3 residues: CASSQVGASTDTQYF.

The chain has TRBV7-3 and TRBJ2-3. CDR1 is SGHTA and CDR2 is FQGTGA in the germline V gene. The CDR3 sequence is 13 residues long. The CDR3 loop reads CASSLTRADTQYF.

V is TRBV6-1 and J is TRBJ2-7. Germline V gives CDR1 MNHNS, CDR2 SASEGT. This CDR3 spans 14 amino acids. CDR3 amino acids: CASSVERNSYEQYF.

V gene TRBV2 combines with J gene TRBJ2-5. This CDR3 spans 14 amino acids. Germline loops: CDR1 SNHLY, CDR2 FYNNEI. The CDR3 sequence is CASSPTIAGETQYF.

The chain joins TRBV29-1 to TRBJ1-2; TCRdb outputs TRBD1, but without DNA this stays unchecked. CDR1 and CDR2 (germline): SQVTM, ANQGSEA. The CDR3 extends over 16 amino acids. CDR3 region: CSVWGVTGSPNYGYTF.

The chain links TRBV4-3 to TRBJ2-2. Per germline, CDR1 LGHNA and CDR2 YSLEER. The CDR3 runs to 16 residues. CDR3 loop: CASSQDAQANTGELFF.

The chain carries TRBV7-2 and TRBJ1-1. There are 17 residues in the CDR3. Germline lookup yields CDR1 SGHTA and CDR2 FQGNSA. The CDR3 reads CASSLSSQLFMNTEAFF.

V gene TRBV10-3 combines with J gene TRBJ2-7. This CDR3 region has 14 residues. Germline assignment: CDR1 ENHRY and CDR2 SYGVKD. The CDR3 spells CAISDVRLKWEQYF.

The J gene is TRBJ1-6, the V gene TRBV30; the D call from TCRdb, TRBD1, cannot be confirmed without DNA. Germline CDR1 and CDR2: GTSNPN and SVGIG (reference sequence). The CDR3 extends over 13 amino acids. CDR3 region: CAWMRQGNSPLHF.

The chain joins TRBV12-3 or TRBV12-4 to TRBJ1-1. The CDR3 extends over 15 amino acids. This CDR3 is CASSLSAPMNTEAFF.

The rearrangement uses TRBV15 and TRBJ2-1. CDR1 and CDR2 from the germline V gene are LNHNV and YYDKDF (reference sequence). This CDR3 comprises 12 residues. The CDR3 sequence is CATSRGYNEQFF.

CDR3 sequence reads: CASSLGAASYEQYF. The V and J genes are TRBV7-8 and TRBJ2-7. Germline lookup yields CDR1 SGHVS and CDR2 FQNEAQ. CDR3 length: 14 amino acids.

The CDR3 protein is CSVQGKVTDTQYF. The chain joins TRBV29-1 to TRBJ2-3; checking the TCRdb D call of TRBD1 is not possible without DNA. Germline V gives CDR1 SQVTM, CDR2 ANQGSEA. The CDR3 contains 13 residues.

The chain carries TRBV10-3 and TRBJ1-2; without DNA, the TCRdb call of TRBD1 cannot be checked. Germline loops: CDR1 ENHRY, CDR2 SYGVKD. This CDR3 has 13 amino acids. The CDR3 region is CAIRDGTGDGYTF.

The gene calls are TRBV20-1 and TRBJ2-1; the D call of TRBD1 rests on TCRdb alone, since no DNA is present to check it. In germline, CDR1 is DFQATT, CDR2 SNEGSKA (reference sequence). The CDR3 sequence is 14 residues long. The CDR3 is CSPNTGDSYNEQFF.

This chain connects TRBV5-5 to TRBJ2-2; the D call of TRBD2 rests on TCRdb alone, since no DNA is present to check it. This CDR3 is 14 amino acids long. Germline assignment: CDR1 SGHKS and CDR2 YYEKEE (reference sequence). The CDR3 sequence is CASKGGGPPGELFF.

V is TRBV5-1 and J is TRBJ1-1. Germline V lookup: CDR1 SGHRS, CDR2 YFSETQ. This CDR3 region has 14 residues. The CDR3 protein is CASSLGARTTEAFF.

V usage is TRBV24-1 and J usage is TRBJ2-6. This CDR3 spans 13 amino acids. Germline loops: CDR1 KGHDR, CDR2 SFDVKD. CDR3 residues: CATASVGSNVLTF.

V is TRBV6-2 or TRBV6-3 and J is TRBJ2-1; without DNA, the TCRdb call of TRBD1 cannot be checked. CDR1 MNHEY and CDR2 SVGEGT come from the germline V gene. The CDR3 covers 12 residues. The CDR3 sequence is CASSYIGQGQFF.